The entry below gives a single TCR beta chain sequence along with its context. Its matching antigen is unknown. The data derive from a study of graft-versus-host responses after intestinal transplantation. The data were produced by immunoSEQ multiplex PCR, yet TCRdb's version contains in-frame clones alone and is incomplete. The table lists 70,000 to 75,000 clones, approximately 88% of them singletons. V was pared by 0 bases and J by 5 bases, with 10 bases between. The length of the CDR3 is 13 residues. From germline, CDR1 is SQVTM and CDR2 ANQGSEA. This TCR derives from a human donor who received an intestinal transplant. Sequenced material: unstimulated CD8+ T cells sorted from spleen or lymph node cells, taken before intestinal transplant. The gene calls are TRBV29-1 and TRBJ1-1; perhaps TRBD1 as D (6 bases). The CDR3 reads CSVEEGRGTEAFF. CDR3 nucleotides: TGCAGCGTTGAAGAAGGGAGGGGGACTGAAGCTTTCTTT.